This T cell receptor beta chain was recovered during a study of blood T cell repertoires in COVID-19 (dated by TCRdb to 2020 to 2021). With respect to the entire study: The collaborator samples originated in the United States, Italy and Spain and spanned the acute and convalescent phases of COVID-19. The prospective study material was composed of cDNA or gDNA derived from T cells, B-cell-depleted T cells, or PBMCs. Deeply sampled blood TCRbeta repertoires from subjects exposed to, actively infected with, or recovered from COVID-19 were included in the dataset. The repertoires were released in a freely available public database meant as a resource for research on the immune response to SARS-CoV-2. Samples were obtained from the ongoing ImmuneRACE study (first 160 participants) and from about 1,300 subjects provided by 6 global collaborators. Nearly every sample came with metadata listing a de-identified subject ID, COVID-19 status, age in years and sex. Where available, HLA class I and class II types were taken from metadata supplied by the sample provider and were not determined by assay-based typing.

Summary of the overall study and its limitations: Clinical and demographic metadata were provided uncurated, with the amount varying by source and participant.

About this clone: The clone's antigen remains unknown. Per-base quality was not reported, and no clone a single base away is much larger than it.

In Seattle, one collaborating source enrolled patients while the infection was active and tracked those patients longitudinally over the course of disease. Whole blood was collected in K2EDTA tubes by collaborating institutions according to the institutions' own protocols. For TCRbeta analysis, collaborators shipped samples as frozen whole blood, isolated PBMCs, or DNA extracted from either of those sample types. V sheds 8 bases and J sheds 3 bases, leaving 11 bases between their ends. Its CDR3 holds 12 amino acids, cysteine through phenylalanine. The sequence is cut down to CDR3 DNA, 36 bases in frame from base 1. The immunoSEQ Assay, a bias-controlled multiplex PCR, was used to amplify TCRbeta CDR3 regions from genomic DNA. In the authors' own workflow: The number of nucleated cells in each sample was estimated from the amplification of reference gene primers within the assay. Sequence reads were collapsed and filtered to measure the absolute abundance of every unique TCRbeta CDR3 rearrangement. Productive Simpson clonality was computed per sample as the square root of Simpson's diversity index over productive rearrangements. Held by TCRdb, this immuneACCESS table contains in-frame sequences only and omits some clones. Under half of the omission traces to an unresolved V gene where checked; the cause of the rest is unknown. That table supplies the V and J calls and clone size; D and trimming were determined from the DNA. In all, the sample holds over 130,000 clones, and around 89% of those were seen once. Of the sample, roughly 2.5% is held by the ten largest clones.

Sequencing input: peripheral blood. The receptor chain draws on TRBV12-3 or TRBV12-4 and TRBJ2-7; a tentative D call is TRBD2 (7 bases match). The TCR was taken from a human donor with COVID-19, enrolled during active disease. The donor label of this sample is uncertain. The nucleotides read TGTGCCAGCGGGGGGGGGCTCTACGAGCAGTACTTC. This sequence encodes CASGGGLYEQYF.